Each of the 23 T cell receptor beta chains below was sequenced from the same sample in a study of vaccination effects on CD4 cells after COVID-19. Expansion with viral peptide pools was applied to antigen-specific CD4+ T cells by the ViraFEST assay prior to sequencing. Isolation of CD4+ T cells took place after approximately 10 days of culture. Nucleocapsid antibodies stayed negative before and after vaccination, showing no earlier SARS-CoV-2 infection. Clones were sequenced by immunoSEQ multiplex PCR, and TCRdb holds only the in-frame ones, with some missing. Here the sample spans over 30,000 clones, roughly 70% being singletons. These receptors' targets are unknown. Source: CD4+ T cells from PBMCs cultured with SARS-CoV-2 spike peptides, taken before COVID-19 vaccination. All receptors come from a human donor who received a COVID-19 vaccine.

The chain has TRBV18 and TRBJ2-7, with D tentatively TRBD2 (5 bases). Trimming cost V 3 bases and J 4 bases, with 10 bases left between them. The CDR3 contains 13 residues. CDR1 and CDR2 from the germline V gene are KGHSH and LQKENI. CDR3 in amino acids: CASSPRAAYEQYF. CDR3 DNA: TGTGCCAGCTCACCGAGGGCCGCGTACGAGCAGTACTTC.

The V and J genes are TRBV6-2 or TRBV6-3 and TRBJ2-2, with 8 bases that match TRBD2. CDR3 length: 18 residues. V shed 6 bases and J 0 bases; nucleotides not matched to a gene: 12. Germline V gene data show CDR1 as MNHEY and CDR2 as SVGEGT. The chain's CDR3 is CASSRGGVRDSNTGELFF. In nucleotides, the CDR3 is TGTGCCAGCAGCCGGGGGGGGGTCCGCGATTCGAACACCGGGGAGCTGTTTTTT.

J is TRBJ2-6 and V is TRBV5-4; D unclear. Trimming took 6 bases from V and 0 from J, leaving 13 bases between them. Germline values: CDR1 SGHNT, CDR2 YYREEE (reference sequence). This CDR3 has 16 residues. This CDR3 is CASIRAGDSGANVLTF. The CDR3 DNA sequence: TGTGCCAGCATTCGGGCAGGCGACTCTGGGGCCAACGTCCTGACTTTC.

This clone was seen a few times. The rearrangement links TRBV2 to TRBJ1-5; D is perhaps TRBD1 (5 bases). The V gene's germline CDR1 is SNHLY and CDR2 FYNNEI. This CDR3 has 15 amino acids. V was cut by 4 bases and J by 3 bases, with 13 bases left in between. The CDR3 is CASSVRQGLNQPQHF. The CDR3, as DNA: TGTGCCAGCAGTGTCCGTCAGGGCCTCAATCAGCCCCAGCATTTT. Looking up the rest from reference TRBV2 and TRBJ1-5 gives the full variable domain: EPEVTQTPSHQVTQMGQEVILRCVPISNHLYFYWYRQILGQKVEFLVSFYNNEISEKSEIFDDQFSVERPDGSNFTLKIRSTKLEDSAMYFCASSVRQGLNQPQHFGDGTRLSIL.

The chain is built from TRBV2 and TRBJ1-1, with D possibly TRBD1 on 6 matching bases. Per the germline V gene, CDR1 is SNHLY and CDR2 is FYNNEI. V lost 5 bases to trimming and J lost 5 bases, with 18 bases between them. The CDR3 is 15 amino acids. CDR3 sequence: CASSSRPGQGTEAFF. CDR3 nucleotide sequence: TGTGCCAGCAGTTCCCGGCCGGGACAAGGAACTGAAGCTTTCTTT.

The genes are TRBV3-1 (or the pseudogene TRBV3-2) and TRBJ2-1; possible D gene TRBD1, 5 bases. V lost 4 bases and J 4 bases, leaving 8 bases between the germline ends. CDR1 is LGHDT and CDR2 is YNNKEL in the germline V gene (reference sequence). This CDR3 has 13 amino acids. The CDR3 DNA is TGTGCCAGCAGCCTTGGGGCATACAATGAGCAGTTCTTC. This codes for CASSLGAYNEQFF.

V is TRBV30 and J is TRBJ1-4; 7 bases fit TRBD1. This CDR3 is built from 14 residues. CDR1 and CDR2 from the germline V gene are GTSNPN and SVGIG (reference sequence). J gave up 7 bases and V 3 bases, and 8 bases lay outside the gene matches. The DNA for the CDR3 is TGTGCCTGGAGAAAGGGGGCGAGGGGTGAAAAACTGTTTTTT. Translating gives CAWRKGARGEKLFF.

This rearrangement joins TRBV30 to TRBJ2-5, with D uncertain. V lost 1 base to trimming and J lost 5 bases, with 14 bases between them. In germline, CDR1 is GTSNPN, CDR2 SVGIG (reference sequence). The CDR3 length is 14 residues. The CDR3 loop is CAWSEGIAGETQYF. For the CDR3, the DNA is TGTGCCTGGAGTGAGGGAATTGCTGGGGAGACCCAGTACTTC.

The rearrangement joins TRBV5-1 to TRBJ2-1; 7 bases match TRBD2. The ends lost 7 bases at V and 5 bases at J; junction bases unmatched: 9. This CDR3 comprises 14 residues. CDR1 is SGHRS, CDR2 YFSETQ, per germline. CDR3 residues: CASRAGESDNEQFF. The CDR3 DNA is TGCGCCAGCCGCGCGGGAGAGTCGGACAATGAGCAGTTCTTC.

The chain joins TRBV2 to TRBJ2-3; perhaps TRBD2 as D (6 bases). This CDR3 has 14 amino acids. The germline V gene encodes CDR1 SNHLY and CDR2 FYNNEI. The ends were cut back, 6 bases at V and 6 bases at J, with 16 bases in the middle. CDR3 in DNA: TGTGCCAGCAGGGGAGGCTGGGGGAGGGATACGCAGTATTTT. Protein sequence: CASRGGWGRDTQYF.

The V and J genes are TRBV18 and TRBJ2-5, with D perhaps TRBD1 or TRBD2 (6 bases each). The ends were cut back, 5 bases at V and 5 bases at J, with 12 bases in the middle. Germline V gene sequence: CDR1 KGHSH, CDR2 LQKENI. The CDR3 spans 13 residues. The CDR3 sequence: CASSEGGQETQYF. For the CDR3, the DNA is TGTGCCAGCTCAGAGGGGGGCCAGGAGACCCAGTACTTC.

The V gene is TRBV5-5, the J gene TRBJ1-4, with 7 bases matching TRBD1. CDR1 is SGHKS and CDR2 is YYEKEE in the germline V gene (reference sequence). V shed 6 bases and J 8 bases; nucleotides not matched to a gene: 10. This CDR3 is built from 14 residues. CDR3 sequence (DNA): TGTGCCAGCACCCGGGAGGGGGCGAGCGAAAAACTGTTTTTT. Its protein is CASTREGASEKLFF.

The chain carries TRBV19 and TRBJ2-2, with a possible D match to TRBD1 (5 bases). The CDR3 contains 15 residues. Trimming cost V 5 bases and J 1 base, with 11 bases left between them. Germline CDR1 is LNHDA and CDR2 is SQIVND (reference sequence). The CDR3 is CASSVGRGNTGELFF. The CDR3 region has the DNA TGTGCCAGTAGTGTTGGTAGGGGGAACACCGGGGAGCTGTTTTTT.

CDR3 coding DNA: TGTGCCACACAGGGGCGGAACTATGGCTACACCTTC. Residues: CATQGRNYGYTF. The rearrangement links TRBV2 to TRBJ1-2, with 7 bases identical to TRBD1. CDR1 and CDR2 (germline): SNHLY, FYNNEI. J lost 2 bases, V lost 10 bases, and 4 bases had no gene match. This CDR3 is 12 amino acids long.

This clone came up a few times. CDR3 sequence: CASSLSRDLGEQYF. The DNA for the CDR3 is TGTGCCAGCTCGCTATCCCGGGACCTAGGCGAGCAGTACTTC. The chain links TRBV18 to TRBJ2-7, with D tentatively TRBD1 or TRBD2 (5 bases each). Deletions cut 6 bases from V and 6 bases from J, with 18 bases between. The CDR3 length is 14 residues. Germline-derived CDR1 and CDR2 are KGHSH and LQKENI.

The chain recombines TRBV7-9 with TRBJ2-5; perhaps D is TRBD1 or TRBD2 (5 bases each). CDR3 size: 13 residues. Germline CDR1 SEHNR, CDR2 FQNEAQ (reference sequence). The V end lost 0 bases, the J end lost 8 bases, and 10 bases lay between the germline ends. The CDR3 bases are TGTGCCAGCAGCTTAGCGGGGACGGGAACCCAGTACTTC. Its translation is CASSLAGTGTQYF.

The chain recombines TRBV5-1 with TRBJ2-3; possibly TRBD1 for D (6 bases). The CDR3 spans 16 residues. V gave up 0 bases and J gave up 3 bases, with 14 bases separating them. Germline V gene lookup returns CDR1 SGHRS and CDR2 YFSETQ. The CDR3 DNA is TGCGCCAGCAGCTTGGGTCCAGGGGCAAGAACAGATACGCAGTATTTT. Translating gives CASSLGPGARTDTQYF. Variable domain in full (rest from reference TRBV5-1 and TRBJ2-3): KAGVTQTPRYLIKTRGQQVTLSCSPISGHRSVSWYQQTPGQGLQFLFEYFSETQRNKGNFPGRFSGRQFSNSRSEMNVSTLELGDSALYLCASSLGPGARTDTQYFGPGTRLTVL.

The V call is TRBV5-1, the J call TRBJ2-5; TRBD1 might be the D (6 bases). Trimming stripped 1 base from V and 5 bases from J, with 9 bases between. This CDR3 spans 13 amino acids. Germline V CDR1 and CDR2: SGHRS, YFSETQ. The CDR3 bases are TGCGCCAGCAGCTTGACAGGGACGGAGACCCAGTACTTC. It is translated as CASSLTGTETQYF.

The J gene is TRBJ2-1, the V gene TRBV5-1; TRBD2 matches at 9 bases. V dropped 2 bases and J dropped 8; count of bases not matched to a gene: 8. Germline values: CDR1 SGHRS, CDR2 YFSETQ. The CDR3 covers 15 residues. In DNA form, the CDR3 reads TGCGCCAGCAGCTTAAGCGGGGGGAGCGGGGATGAGCAGTTCTTC. It specifies CASSLSGGSGDEQFF.

The rearrangement links TRBV27 to TRBJ1-3; D uncertain. Germline CDR1 MNHEY, CDR2 SMNVEV (reference sequence). Trimming pared 0 bases from V and 0 bases from J, leaving 6 bases between. There are 15 residues in the CDR3. The CDR3 is CASSLSPDSGNTIYF. The CDR3 nucleotides are TGTGCCAGCAGTTTATCCCCGGACTCTGGAAACACCATATATTTT.

CDR3 loop: CASSLAPSQRGLYF. For the CDR3, the DNA is TGTGCCAGCAGCTTAGCTCCCTCCCAGCGGGGTCTGTACTTC. The chain recombines TRBV7-6 with TRBJ2-5; TRBD2 agrees at 7 bases. Trimming at V came to 0 bases and at J to 13 bases, leaving 11 bases not matched to a gene. The CDR3 consists of 14 residues. Per germline, CDR1 SGHVS and CDR2 FNYEAQ.

This clone was counted between two and nine times. The CDR3 sequence is CASSDDREYGYTF. In DNA form, the CDR3 reads TGTGCCAGCAGTGATGACAGGGAGTATGGCTACACCTTC. The rearrangement links TRBV2 to TRBJ1-2, with 7 nucleotides matching TRBD1. CDR1 and CDR2 from the germline V gene are SNHLY and FYNNEI. The CDR3 covers 13 residues. The trim removed 3 bases at V and 5 bases at J, leaving 3 bases unmatched.

The V call is TRBV19, the J call TRBJ1-2; TRBD1 matches 9 bases. Germline CDR1 is LNHDA and CDR2 is SQIVND (reference sequence). This CDR3 is built from 15 residues. J gave up 4 bases and V 7 bases, and 10 bases lay outside the gene matches. Written as DNA, the CDR3 is TGTGCCAGTACCCGGGGGGGACAGGGCATCTATGGCTACACCTTC. Its protein product is CASTRGGQGIYGYTF.